Here is one T cell receptor beta chain with its context. What it recognizes is unknown. The data stem from a study of cytomegalovirus exposure and HLA in healthy donors. The length of the CDR3 is 15 residues. Germline lookup yields CDR1 SGHRS and CDR2 YFSETQ. Trimming pared 4 bases from V and 2 bases from J, leaving 15 bases between. Sequencing used immunoSEQ multiplex PCR; TCRdb keeps in-frame clones, though not all of them. The table shows 100,000 to 150,000 clones, with around nine tenths occurring only once. Study conclusions and caveats: Within the 90 to 150 validation repertoires, first-cohort TCR clusters tended to co-occur, according to a later analysis. The study designated roughly 160 TCR beta chains cytomegalovirus-associated.

The sequenced sample was PBMCs. This rearrangement joins TRBV5-1 to TRBJ1-1; D might be TRBD1 (5 bases). This clonotype was obtained from a woman aged 18-29 years in good health and CMV-seronegative. CDR3: CASSPITGGNTEAFF. In nucleotides, the CDR3 is TGCGCCAGCAGCCCAATAACGGGGGGTAACACTGAAGCTTTCTTT.